These 4 T cell receptor beta chains were all obtained from the same sample, sequenced in a study of blood T cell repertoires in COVID-19. Libraries were prepared by immunoSEQ multiplex PCR; TCRdb keeps only in-frame clonotypes and omits some of them. The data contain 200,000 to 250,000 clones, 88% of them singletons. Input material: peripheral blood. These receptors were collected from a woman aged 55-69 years with acute or convalescent COVID-19.

This chain joins TRBV18 and TRBJ1-5; 7 nucleotides agree with TRBD1. The CDR3 runs to 16 residues. Trimming at V came to 0 bases and at J to 2 bases, leaving 4 bases not matched to a gene. Germline V CDR1 and CDR2: KGHSH, LQKENI. CDR3 region: CASSPPGTVGNQPQHF. Written as DNA, the CDR3 is TGTGCCAGCTCACCACCGGGGACAGTTGGCAATCAGCCCCAGCATTTT.

The CDR3 sequence: CASSLGSGAEETQYF. Written as DNA, the CDR3 is TGTGCCAGCAGCTTAGGGTCGGGAGCGGAAGAGACCCAGTACTTC. This chain connects TRBV7-2 to TRBJ2-5, with TRBD2 as a possible D gene (6 bases). This CDR3 spans 15 amino acids. CDR1 and CDR2 from the germline V gene are SGHTA and FQGNSA. Trimming removed 1 base at V and 3 bases at J, with 12 bases between. Drawing the rest from reference TRBV7-2 and TRBJ2-5, the complete variable domain is GAGVSQSPSNKVTEKGKDVELRCDPISGHTALYWYRQSLGQGLEFLIYFQGNSAPDKSGLPSDRFSAERTGGSVSTLTIQRTQQEDSAVYLCASSLGSGAEETQYFGPGTRLLVL.

This chain joins TRBV11-2 and TRBJ2-1, with 12 bases fitting TRBD2. The junction had 2 bases not matched to a gene; V was cut back by 1 base and J by 4 bases. Germline CDR1 reads SGHAT; CDR2 reads FQNNGV. This CDR3 contains 16 residues. The CDR3 is CASSLGGTSGYNEQFF. CDR3 DNA: TGTGCCAGCAGCTTAGGGGGGACTAGCGGGTACAATGAGCAGTTCTTC.

V is TRBV28 and J is TRBJ1-1; 7 nucleotides line up with TRBD1. V gave up 0 bases and J gave up 10 bases; unmatched junction bases: 2. This CDR3 contains 12 residues. The V gene's germline CDR1 is MDHEN and CDR2 SYDVKM. The CDR3 here is CASSLWPGGAFF. DNA for the CDR3: TGTGCCAGCAGTTTATGGCCAGGGGGAGCTTTCTTT.